This T cell receptor beta chain was sequenced during a study of blood T cell repertoires in COVID-19 (dated by TCRdb to 2018 to 2020). Study-level background: Samples covering the acute and convalescent phases of COVID-19 were provided by collaborators in the United States, Italy and Spain. The repertoires were made available in a free public database intended to serve as a resource for research on the immune response to SARS-CoV-2. A de-identified subject ID, COVID-19 status, age in years and sex were almost always included in the sample metadata. Where HLA class I and class II types were available, the types were taken from metadata supplied by the sample provider, not from assay-based typing. The dataset comprised deeply sampled blood TCRbeta repertoires from subjects exposed to, actively infected with, or recovered from COVID-19. Samples were obtained from the ongoing ImmuneRACE study (first 160 participants) and from 1,200 or so subjects provided by 6 global collaborators. The material from the prospective study consisted of cDNA or gDNA derived from T cells, B-cell-depleted T cells, or PBMCs.

In Seattle, one collaborating source enrolled patients while the infection was active and tracked those patients longitudinally over the course of disease. Whole blood was collected in K2EDTA tubes by collaborating institutions according to the institutions' own protocols. For TCRbeta analysis, collaborators shipped samples as frozen whole blood, isolated PBMCs, or DNA extracted from either of those sample types. Overall study results and their limits: How much clinical and demographic metadata was included differed by source and by participant, and the metadata was provided uncurated.

Turning to this clone: The antigen it binds to is not known. No qualities accompany the bases; no much larger clone lies one base away.

Including the terminal cysteine and phenylalanine, the CDR3 comprises 15 residues. The retained sequence is limited to the CDR3, 45 bases, with the frame set at the first base. Trimming at the junction amounts to 2 bases on V and 0 bases on J, and the germline ends lie 8 bases apart. From the germline V gene, CDR1 is MDHEN and CDR2 is SYDVKM. The immunoSEQ Assay, a bias-controlled multiplex PCR, was used to amplify TCRbeta CDR3 regions from genomic DNA. The source study handled its data this way. The number of nucleated cells in each sample was estimated from the amplification of reference gene primers within the assay. To quantify the absolute abundance of each unique TCRbeta CDR3 rearrangement, sequence reads were collapsed and filtered. For each sample, productive Simpson clonality was calculated as the square root of Simpson's diversity index across productive rearrangements. The source is immuneACCESS, and TCRdb retained only in-frame sequences with V and J called. Part of the clones is not carried over; for the studies checked, unresolved V genes explain less than half of this, and the remainder is unexplained. D and trimming were read from the DNA, whereas the V and J calls and clone size are those reported in that table. The sample has 100,000 to 150,000 clones on record, about 94% of them singletons. Together, the top ten hold about 2% of the sample.

This chain joins TRBV28 to TRBJ1-3, with a tentative D gene TRBD1 over 5 matching bases. The sample comprised peripheral blood. This receptor was obtained from a man over 45 with COVID-19, enrolled during active disease. The CDR3 protein sequence reads: CASSLRGSSGNTIYF. The DNA sequence follows: TGTGCCAGCAGTTTAAGGGGAAGCTCTGGAAACACCATATATTTT.